The 21 T cell receptor beta chains below were found in one sample sequenced in a study of blood T cell repertoires in COVID-19. This table comes from immunoSEQ multiplex PCR, and its TCRdb copy is limited to in-frame clones, with some not included. The sample shows approximately 530,000 clones, around 90% of them seen only once. The specimen was peripheral blood. The receptors originated from a woman between 45 and 60 years old with COVID-19, enrolled during active disease.

The rearrangement uses TRBV5-1 and TRBJ2-5; no definite D call. CDR3 size: 15 residues. Trimming took 4 bases from V and 1 from J, leaving 14 bases between them. CDR1 is SGHRS, CDR2 YFSETQ, per germline. The CDR3 here is CASSPYRQAQETQYF. The CDR3 DNA reads as TGCGCCAGCAGCCCATACCGTCAAGCCCAAGAGACCCAGTACTTC.

V and J are TRBV3-1 (or the pseudogene TRBV3-2) and TRBJ1-5, with D possibly being TRBD1 (5 bases). This CDR3 is 12 amino acids long. The germline V gene encodes CDR1 LGHDT and CDR2 YNNKEL (reference sequence). V lost 4 bases and J lost 6, with 7 bases in between. CDR3 nucleotide sequence: TGTGCCAGCAGCCTGGGGCCTCAGCCCCAGCATTTT. It translates to CASSLGPQPQHF.

Concerning this clone: Other nucleotide sequences from this sample produce the same CDR3. The genes are TRBV27 and TRBJ1-2, with D maybe TRBD1 (5 bases). This CDR3 spans 12 amino acids. Per the germline V gene, CDR1 is MNHEY and CDR2 is SMNVEV (reference sequence). V shed 4 bases and J shed 5 bases, with 8 bases lying between them. The CDR3, as DNA: TGTGCCAGCAGTTCGGGGGGATATGGCTACACCTTC. Its protein product is CASSSGGYGYTF.

The genes are TRBV5-1 and TRBJ1-1, with 7 bases fitting TRBD1. The V gene end was trimmed by 2 bases and the J gene end by 0 bases; junction bases not matched to a gene: 7. This CDR3 region has 16 residues. Looked up from germline, CDR1 is SGHRS and CDR2 is YFSETQ. CDR3 bases: TGCGCCAGCAGCTTCCGGGACAGACCCTTGAACACTGAAGCTTTCTTT. It encodes CASSFRDRPLNTEAFF. Supplemented by reference TRBV5-1 and TRBJ1-1, the full variable domain reads KAGVTQTPRYLIKTRGQQVTLSCSPISGHRSVSWYQQTPGQGLQFLFEYFSETQRNKGNFPGRFSGRQFSNSRSEMNVSTLELGDSALYLCASSFRDRPLNTEAFFGQGTRLTVV.

The rearrangement links TRBV6-1 to TRBJ1-2; D remains ambiguous. Germline V CDR1 and CDR2: MNHNS, SASEGT. This CDR3 spans 13 amino acids. Trimming removed 0 bases at V and 8 bases at J, with 10 bases between. This CDR3 reads CASSEAPTRGYTF. The DNA for the CDR3 is TGTGCCAGCAGTGAAGCACCCACGAGGGGCTACACCTTC.

V and J are TRBV19 and TRBJ1-6; TRBD1 matches 8 bases. The CDR3 is 16 amino acids. CDR1 is LNHDA, CDR2 SQIVND, per germline (reference sequence). With 1 base clipped from V and 8 bases from J, the junction kept 7 bases outside the gene matches. This CDR3 reads CASSIGRQGKYSPLHF. The CDR3 DNA reads TGTGCCAGTAGTATAGGCAGACAGGGGAAGTATTCACCCCTCCACTTT.

V and J are TRBV11-1 and TRBJ2-5; D may be TRBD2 (6 bases). Germline-derived CDR1 and CDR2 are SGHAT and FQDESV (reference sequence). Trimming left V 11 bases short and J 0 bases short, with 13 bases between. This CDR3 is 13 amino acids long. CDR3 in amino acids: CAGGLADQETQYF. The CDR3 nucleotides are TGTGCCGGAGGGCTAGCAGACCAAGAGACCCAGTACTTC.

The V call is TRBV27, the J call TRBJ1-4; 10 bases agree with TRBD1. This CDR3 has 17 residues. V gave up 3 bases and J gave up 0 bases; unmatched junction bases: 4. CDR1 is MNHEY, CDR2 SMNVEV, per germline (reference sequence). Here the CDR3 DNA reads TGTGCCAGCAGTTTGACAGGGGGCAAATCAACTAATGAAAAACTGTTTTTT. Translation: CASSLTGGKSTNEKLFF.

The chain is built from TRBV7-9 and TRBJ2-5; 7 bases are shared with TRBD1. Trimming took 3 bases from V and 6 from J; bases not matched to a gene: 16. This CDR3 comprises 17 residues. CDR1 is SEHNR, CDR2 FQNEAQ, per germline (reference sequence). This CDR3 is CASSLRGGASISQTQYF. The CDR3 coding sequence is TGTGCCAGCAGCTTGAGAGGGGGCGCCAGTATCAGCCAGACCCAGTACTTC.

The rearrangement uses TRBV5-6 and TRBJ1-3, with D maybe TRBD1 (6 bases). CDR3 length equals 13 residues. CDR1 is SGHDT, CDR2 YYEEEE, per germline. Trimming left V 5 bases short and J 0 bases short, with 6 bases between. The CDR3 DNA is TGTGCCAGCAGACAGGGCTCTGGAAACACCATATATTTT. Its protein is CASRQGSGNTIYF. The variable domain in full, with the rest retrieved from reference TRBV5-6 and TRBJ1-3, is DAGVTQSPTHLIKTRGQQVTLRCSPKSGHDTVSWYQQALGQGPQFIFQYYEEEERQRGNFPDRFSGHQFPNYSSELNVNALLLGDSALYLCASRQGSGNTIYFGEGSWLTVV.

The rearrangement joins TRBV13 to TRBJ2-7; D is unclear. Germline CDR1 and CDR2: PRHDT and FYEKMQ (reference sequence). The CDR3 has 13 amino acids. Trimming cost V 5 bases and J 2 bases, with 10 bases left between them. The CDR3, as DNA: TGTGCCAGCAGCCTCAGGTTTACCTACGAGCAGTACTTC. Translating it yields CASSLRFTYEQYF.

V and J are TRBV29-1 and TRBJ2-3, with 7 bases aligning to TRBD1. V trimming: 7 bases; J trimming: 7 bases; junction bases outside the gene matches: 14. Germline-derived CDR1 and CDR2 are SQVTM and ANQGSEA. CDR3 length equals 14 residues. This chain's CDR3 is CSGTDRVEGNTQYF. The CDR3 bases are TGCAGCGGGACCGACAGGGTTGAAGGAAATACGCAGTATTTT.

V is TRBV2 and J is TRBJ2-3, with a possible D match to TRBD2 (6 bases). V was pared by 4 bases and J by 1 base, with 9 bases between. This CDR3 is 14 amino acids long. Germline V lookup: CDR1 SNHLY, CDR2 FYNNEI. The CDR3 DNA sequence: TGTGCCAGCAGTGTCCAGCGGGGCACAGATACGCAGTATTTT. Amino acids: CASSVQRGTDTQYF.

This clone has only one observation. The V and J genes are TRBV15 and TRBJ1-1, with TRBD1 matching over 8 bases. CDR3 length equals 14 residues. The V gene's germline CDR1 is LNHNV and CDR2 YYDKDF (reference sequence). The ends lost 2 bases at V and 4 bases at J; junction bases unmatched: 3. In nucleotides, the CDR3 is TGTGCCACCAGCAGACAAACAGGGGGCACTGAAGCTTTCTTT. It encodes CATSRQTGGTEAFF.

The V and J genes are TRBV11-2 and TRBJ1-6; D is possibly TRBD1 (5 bases). Trimming stripped 1 base from V and 0 bases from J, with 10 bases between. Germline V gene data show CDR1 as SGHAT and CDR2 as FQNNGV. This CDR3 is 17 amino acids long. This chain's CDR3 is CASSLGYRSSYNSPLHF. As DNA, the CDR3 is TGTGCCAGCAGCTTAGGGTACAGGAGCTCCTATAATTCACCCCTCCACTTT. The whole variable domain, remainder taken from reference TRBV11-2 and TRBJ1-6, is EAGVAQSPRYKIIEKRQSVAFWCNPISGHATLYWYQQILGQGPKLLIQFQNNGVVDDSQLPKDRFSAERLKGVDSTLKIQPAKLEDSAVYLCASSLGYRSSYNSPLHFGNGTRLTVT.

The chain employs TRBV19 and TRBJ2-1; 8 nucleotides match TRBD1. The ends lost 5 bases at V and 5 bases at J; junction bases unmatched: 14. The CDR3 loop spans 17 amino acids. Germline lookup yields CDR1 LNHDA and CDR2 SQIVND (reference sequence). In DNA form, the CDR3 reads TGTGCCAGTAGTCCCAGGGGCACAGGGGGAGGACACAATGAGCAGTTCTTC. It encodes CASSPRGTGGGHNEQFF. Supplemented by reference TRBV19 and TRBJ2-1, the full variable domain reads DGGITQSPKYLFRKEGQNVTLSCEQNLNHDAMYWYRQDPGQGLRLIYYSQIVNDFQKGDIAEGYSVSREKKESFPLTVTSAQKNPTAFYLCASSPRGTGGGHNEQFFGPGTRLTVL.

V gene TRBV10-3 combines with J gene TRBJ2-1, with 12 bases that match TRBD2. Germline V gives CDR1 ENHRY, CDR2 SYGVKD. V lost 6 bases, J lost 1 base, and 4 bases stayed unmatched. This CDR3 region has 16 residues. The CDR3 sequence is CAIRTSGGLSYNEQFF. CDR3 nucleotide sequence: TGTGCCATCAGAACTAGCGGGGGGTTATCCTACAATGAGCAGTTCTTC.

The chain carries TRBV18 and TRBJ2-5, with 7 bases matching TRBD1. Per germline, CDR1 KGHSH and CDR2 LQKENI. The CDR3 is 15 residues long. J gave up 5 bases and V 2 bases, and 8 bases lay outside the gene matches. CDR3 loop: CASSPSGQLRETQYF. CDR3 DNA sequence: TGTGCCAGCTCACCATCGGGACAGTTGAGGGAGACCCAGTACTTC.

The chain is built from TRBV2 and TRBJ1-6; 8 bases agree with TRBD1. The length of the CDR3 is 14 residues. Germline trimming cut 7 bases from V and 7 bases from J; bases unmatched to any gene: 6. Germline CDR1 and CDR2: SNHLY and FYNNEI. For the CDR3, the DNA is TGTGCCAGCAACCGGGACAGGAACAATTCACCCCTCCACTTT. Translation: CASNRDRNNSPLHF.

The chain is built from TRBV28 and TRBJ1-5, with D possibly being TRBD1 (5 bases). The V end lost 3 bases, the J end lost 5 bases, and 8 bases lay between the germline ends. The CDR3 runs to 13 residues. Per the germline V gene, CDR1 is MDHEN and CDR2 is SYDVKM. This CDR3 reads CASSFWGHQPQHF. The CDR3 DNA follows: TGTGCCAGCAGTTTCTGGGGCCATCAGCCCCAGCATTTT. The full variable domain, rest sourced from reference TRBV28 and TRBJ1-5, is DVKVTQSSRYLVKRTGEKVFLECVQDMDHENMFWYRQDPGLGLRLIYFSYDVKMKEKGDIPEGYSVSREKKERFSLILESASTNQTSMYLCASSFWGHQPQHFGDGTRLSIL.

CDR3: CASSFAGRYGYTF. The CDR3 DNA reads TGTGCCAGCAGTTTTGCAGGTCGATATGGCTACACCTTC. The rearrangement links TRBV28 to TRBJ1-2; no clear D. The germline V and J ends were trimmed by 3 bases and 5 bases, with 10 bases remaining between them. CDR3 length equals 13 residues. In germline, CDR1 is MDHEN, CDR2 SYDVKM.